This TCR beta chain is from a study of radiotherapy plus CTLA-4 blockade in lung cancer. The wider study: About 20% of patients responded objectively, and 25% to 40% achieved disease control.

With 2 bases removed from V and 4 bases from J, the gap between germline ends came to 14 bases. Germline V lookup: CDR1 SGHAT, CDR2 FQDESV (reference sequence). The CDR3 contains 15 residues. Enrolled patients, whose metastatic non-small-cell lung cancer was chemo-refractory, received focal radiation plus CTLA-4 blockade with ipilimumab. TCRdb keeps only in-frame clones here, not all; method: immunoSEQ multiplex PCR. The repertoire has tens of thousands of clones, 84% of them found once; the top ten carry around 4.9%. Only one count was recorded for this clone. Its antigen is still unknown. The study's findings and limits: Tumor-derived TCR clones expanded in blood after radiotherapy plus ipilimumab.

The chain recombines TRBV11-1 with TRBJ1-1; the D gene is possibly TRBD1 (6 bases). Specimen: peripheral blood, collected from a patient treated with radiotherapy plus ipilimumab. This clonotype originated in a human donor with non-small cell lung cancer whose response to radiotherapy plus ipilimumab could not be evaluated. CDR3 in amino acids: CASSLFAQGITEAFF. The CDR3 DNA sequence: TGTGCCAGCAGCTTATTTGCACAGGGCATCACTGAAGCTTTCTTT.